One sample yielded the 12 T cell receptor beta chains listed below, sequenced in a study of Graves' ophthalmopathy and Graves' hyperthyroidism. As the template, RNA transcripts were used to amplify TCR beta CDR3 regions. RT-PCR with HTBI primers came first, then second-round multiplex PCR. Using its own MiXCR run on the multiplex PCR reads, TCRdb lists one record per CDR3 protein. Of over a million distinct CDR3 sequences listed, about two fifths are singletons. The sequenced material came from peripheral blood or thyroid tissue (not recorded which). The receptors derive from an adult man with Graves' hyperthyroidism.

The chain links TRBV27 to TRBJ1-5; D may be TRBD1 (6 bases). The CDR3 extends over 15 amino acids. Germline V gives CDR1 MNHEY, CDR2 SMNVEV (reference sequence). The V end was cut by 1 base, the J end by 6 bases, with 13 bases between. CDR3 region: CASSLLAGGVQPQHF. The CDR3 bases are TGTGCCAGCAGTTTATTGGCTGGGGGCGTTCAGCCCCAGCATTTT.

In its sample, this clonotype was seen many times. The chain is built from TRBV5-1 and TRBJ1-4, with D possibly matching TRBD1 (5 bases). This CDR3 has 14 amino acids. Germline lookup yields CDR1 SGHRS and CDR2 YFSETQ. V lost 3 bases and J 4 bases, leaving 10 bases between the germline ends. This CDR3 is CASSSGTLNEKLFF. CDR3 coding DNA: TGCGCCAGCAGCTCGGGGACCCTTAATGAAAAACTGTTTTTT.

Ten or more counts support this clonotype. This chain joins TRBV7-3 and TRBJ1-6; maybe TRBD1 (6 bases). The CDR3 runs to 14 residues. The germline V gene encodes CDR1 SGHTA and CDR2 FQGTGA. V lost 5 bases and J lost 10, with 15 bases in between. The CDR3 DNA sequence: TGTGCCAGCAGCCAAGGACAGAATGGCTCACCCCTCCACTTT. This translates into CASSQGQNGSPLHF.

At least ten counts were recorded for this clonotype. The rearrangement uses TRBV14 and TRBJ1-1, with a possible D match to TRBD1 (5 bases). CDR1 and CDR2 (germline): SGHDN, FVKESK. The CDR3 is 14 amino acids. Trimming stripped 0 bases from V and 5 bases from J, with 10 bases between. The CDR3 protein is CASSQDWGGTEAFF. The CDR3 coding sequence is TGTGCCAGCAGCCAAGACTGGGGCGGAACTGAAGCTTTCTTT.

As regards this clonotype: Since a much larger clone is just one base distant, this may be a read error. The gene calls are TRBV20-1 and TRBJ2-2; the match to TRBD1 covers 8 bases. The ends lost 6 bases at V and 0 bases at J; junction bases unmatched: 12. The CDR3 is made up of 17 amino acids. The V gene's germline CDR1 is DFQATT and CDR2 SNEGSKA (reference sequence). The CDR3 sequence is CSAPGQERISNTGELFF. In DNA form, the CDR3 reads TGCAGTGCCCCGGGACAGGAGAGAATCTCGAACACCGGGGAGCTGTTTTTT.

This clonotype showed up many times. The chain is built from TRBV19 and TRBJ1-3; D call uncertain. The V gene's germline CDR1 is LNHDA and CDR2 SQIVND (reference sequence). V lost 5 bases and J lost 0, with 17 bases in between. The CDR3 has 17 residues. DNA of the CDR3: TGTGCCAGTAGTCGTTTGGTCAACCTAATCTCTGGAAACACCATATATTTT. Protein: CASSRLVNLISGNTIYF.

The gene calls are TRBV25-1 and TRBJ1-2; a weak D match, TRBD1 (6 bases). The CDR3 has 16 amino acids. The V end lost 6 bases, the J end lost 3 bases, and 20 bases lay between the germline ends. Germline V lookup: CDR1 MGHDK, CDR2 SYGVNS. CDR3 amino acids: CASRPPQGKPDYGYTF. The CDR3 DNA is TGTGCCAGCAGACCCCCTCAGGGGAAACCAGACTATGGCTACACCTTC.

This sequence joins TRBV6-5 and TRBJ1-5; D is undetermined. With 8 bases removed from V and 6 bases from J, the gap between germline ends came to 23 bases. From germline, CDR1 is MNHEY and CDR2 SVGAGI. This CDR3 contains 16 residues. The CDR3 spells CASPTYRLENGQPQHF. The CDR3 coding sequence is TGTGCCAGCCCCACTTATCGCCTGGAGAACGGTCAGCCCCAGCATTTT.

On this clonotype itself: A clone one base away is much larger, so this may be a read error. The CDR3 coding sequence is TGCGCCAGCAGCTTGTCAACTAGTGATGAGAACCAGTACTTC. It translates to CASSLSTSDENQYF. The chain carries TRBV5-1 and TRBJ2-5; weak D call: TRBD2 (5 bases). CDR3 length: 14 amino acids. Germline-derived CDR1 and CDR2 are SGHRS and YFSETQ.

This clonotype was observed once. This may arise from a read error, as a much more abundant clone is one base away. The genes are TRBV19 and TRBJ1-1; possibly TRBD1 for D (6 bases). Germline CDR1 is LNHDA and CDR2 is SQIVND (reference sequence). V lost 3 bases, J lost 10 bases, and 15 bases lay in between. This CDR3 is 13 amino acids long. CDR3 amino acids: CASSMGGLPGAFF. The DNA for the CDR3 is TGTGCCAGTAGTATGGGGGGGCTACCTGGAGCTTTCTTT.

The chain joins TRBV7-8 to TRBJ2-5, with a weak D call TRBD1 (7 bases). The CDR3 totals 13 residues. The ends were cut back, 6 bases at V and 7 bases at J, with 15 bases in the middle. The germline V gene encodes CDR1 SGHVS and CDR2 FQNEAQ. Written as DNA, the CDR3 is TGTGCCAGCAGTCCAACCCAGGGGGGGACCCAGTACTTC. Translating it yields CASSPTQGGTQYF.

As for this clonotype: The junction differs from germline at one of its ends, possibly a read error. In nucleotides, the CDR3 is TGCGCCAGCAGCCAAGTACATCGGGCCGGAAACACTGAAGCTTTCTTT. Protein: CASSQVHRAGNTEAFF. The rearrangement uses TRBV7-9 and TRBJ1-1, with D unclear. The CDR3 is 16 amino acids. Germline V gene lookup returns CDR1 SEHNR and CDR2 FQNEAQ (reference sequence).